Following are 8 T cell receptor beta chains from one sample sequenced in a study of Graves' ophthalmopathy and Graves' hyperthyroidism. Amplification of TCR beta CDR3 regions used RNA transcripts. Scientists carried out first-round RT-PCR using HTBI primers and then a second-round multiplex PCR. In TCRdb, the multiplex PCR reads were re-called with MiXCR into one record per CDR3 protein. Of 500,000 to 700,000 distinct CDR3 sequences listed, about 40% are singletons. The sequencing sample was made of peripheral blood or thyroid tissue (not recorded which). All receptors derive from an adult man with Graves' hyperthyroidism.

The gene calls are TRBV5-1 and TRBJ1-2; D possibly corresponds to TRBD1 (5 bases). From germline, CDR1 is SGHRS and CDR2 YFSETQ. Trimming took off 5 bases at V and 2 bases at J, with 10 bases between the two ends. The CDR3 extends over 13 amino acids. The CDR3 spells CASSTTENYGYTF. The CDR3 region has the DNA TGCGCCAGCAGTACGACAGAGAACTATGGCTACACCTTC.

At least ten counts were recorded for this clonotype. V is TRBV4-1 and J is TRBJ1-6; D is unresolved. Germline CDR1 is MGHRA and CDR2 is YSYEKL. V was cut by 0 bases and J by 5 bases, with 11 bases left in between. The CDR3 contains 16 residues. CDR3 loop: CASSQESSLNNSPLHF. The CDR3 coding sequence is TGCGCCAGCAGCCAAGAGTCTAGCTTGAATAATTCACCCCTCCACTTT.

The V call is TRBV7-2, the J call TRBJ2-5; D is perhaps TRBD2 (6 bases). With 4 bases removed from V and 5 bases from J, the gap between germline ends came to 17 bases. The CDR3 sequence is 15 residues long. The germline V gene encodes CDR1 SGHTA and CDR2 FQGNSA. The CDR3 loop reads CASSWAGRSHETQYF. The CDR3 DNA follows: TGTGCCAGCAGCTGGGCCGGGAGATCCCACGAGACCCAGTACTTC.

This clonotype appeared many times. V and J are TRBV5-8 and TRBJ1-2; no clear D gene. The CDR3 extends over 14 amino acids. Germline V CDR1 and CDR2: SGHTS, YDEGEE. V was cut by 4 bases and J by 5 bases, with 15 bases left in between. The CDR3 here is CASSLWGQEYGYTF. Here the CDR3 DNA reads TGTGCCAGCAGCCTGTGGGGTCAAGAGTATGGCTACACCTTC. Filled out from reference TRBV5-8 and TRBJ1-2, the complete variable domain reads EAGVTQSPTHLIKTRGQQATLRCSPISGHTSVYWYQQALGLGLQFLLWYDEGEERNRGNFPPRFSGRQFPNYSSELNVNALELEDSALYLCASSLWGQEYGYTFGSGTRLTVV.

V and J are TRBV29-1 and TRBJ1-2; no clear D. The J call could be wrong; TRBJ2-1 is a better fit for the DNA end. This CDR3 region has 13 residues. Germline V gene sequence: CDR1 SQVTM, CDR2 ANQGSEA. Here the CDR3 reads CSVGVRVGNEQFF. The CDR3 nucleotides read TGCAGCGTTGGAGTACGGGTCGGCAATGAGCAGTTCTTC.

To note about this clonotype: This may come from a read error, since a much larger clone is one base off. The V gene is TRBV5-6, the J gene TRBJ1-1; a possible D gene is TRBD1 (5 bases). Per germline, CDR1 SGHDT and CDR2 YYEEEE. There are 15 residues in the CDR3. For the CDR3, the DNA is TGTGCCGGCAGCCCGGGGCGGACGGGTAACACTGAAGCTTTCTTT. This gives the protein CAGSPGRTGNTEAFF.

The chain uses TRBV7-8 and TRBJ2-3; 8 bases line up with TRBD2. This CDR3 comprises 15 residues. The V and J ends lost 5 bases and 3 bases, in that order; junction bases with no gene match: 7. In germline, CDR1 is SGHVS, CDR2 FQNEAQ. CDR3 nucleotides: TGTGCCAGCAGCGCCTTAGAGCGGGAGACAGATACGCAGTATTTT. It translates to CASSALERETDTQYF. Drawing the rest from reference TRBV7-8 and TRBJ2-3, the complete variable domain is GAGVSQSPRYKVAKRGQDVALRCDPISGHVSLFWYQQALGQGPEFLTYFQNEAQLDKSGLPSDRFFAERPEGSVSTLKIQRTQQEDSAVYLCASSALERETDTQYFGPGTRLTVL.

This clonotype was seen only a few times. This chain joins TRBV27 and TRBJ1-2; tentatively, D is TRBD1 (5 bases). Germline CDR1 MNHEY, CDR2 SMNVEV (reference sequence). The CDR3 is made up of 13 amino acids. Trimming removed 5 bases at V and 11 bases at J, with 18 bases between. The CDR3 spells CASSTGLPGGYTF. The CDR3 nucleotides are TGTGCCAGCAGTACCGGACTCCCTGGGGGGTACACCTTC.